The rows below give T cell receptor beta chains drawn from one sample of a study of blood T cell repertoires in COVID-19. Clones were read by immunoSEQ multiplex PCR, and TCRdb kept only the in-frame ones, dropping some. The sample has 190,000 or so clones, about 85% seen once. Sequencing was performed on peripheral blood. The receptors were sampled from an elderly woman with acute or convalescent COVID-19. Both conserved end residues are part of each CDR3. D genes are given only for firm matches. A clone size is listed for some rows: how often the clone was seen (once, few, many), or a class if it is expanded.

abundance,v_gene,d_gene,j_gene,CDR3nt,CDR3aa
-,TRBV6-6,-,TRBJ2-7,TGTGCCAGCAGTACCAGACTAGTAGCTCTCTACGAGCAGTACTTC,CASSTRLVALYEQYF
-,TRBV30,TRBD1,TRBJ1-1,TGTGCCTGCCCTGACAGGGGAGGTTTCACTGAAGCTTTCTTT,CACPDRGGFTEAFF
once,TRBV21-1,-,TRBJ2-3,TGTGCCAGCAGCAATGAGGACAGGGATACGCAGTATTTT,CASSNEDRDTQYF
-,TRBV12-3/TRBV12-4,-,TRBJ1-1,TGTGCCAGCAGTACGGGTCTCGGCACTGAAGCTTTCTTT,CASSTGLGTEAFF
once,TRBV19,-,TRBJ1-1,TGTGCCAGTAGTGAAGGGAGGATCACTGAAGCTTTCTTT,CASSEGRITEAFF
-,TRBV3-1/TRBV3-2,-,TRBJ1-1,TGTGCCAGCAGCCAAAAAAATGGGGGGGGAGGCACTGAAGCTTTCTTT,CASSQKNGGGGTEAFF
-,TRBV10-3,TRBD1,TRBJ1-4,TGTGCCATCAGTGAGCCCGACTGGACAGGTAATGAAAAACTGTTTTTT,CAISEPDWTGNEKLFF
-,TRBV12-3/TRBV12-4,-,TRBJ1-1,TGTGCCAGCAGCTCCGGGACGGGGAGGGTAGCTTTCTTT,CASSSGTGRVAFF
-,TRBV5-1,-,TRBJ2-3,TGCGCCAGCAGCTTTGGCGGGACCGCCACAGATACGCAGTATTTT,CASSFGGTATDTQYF
-,TRBV3-1/TRBV3-2,-,TRBJ1-1,TGTGCCAGCAGCCAGGGTGAGGGCACTGAAGCTTTCTTT,CASSQGEGTEAFF
once,TRBV11-2,-,TRBJ1-1,TGTGCCAGCACCCCTACCGGGTTTGAAGCTTTCTTT,CASTPTGFEAFF
few,TRBV2,TRBD1,TRBJ1-1,TGTGCCAGCAGGCAGGGGGTCTCGAACACTGAAGCTTTCTTT,CASRQGVSNTEAFF
-,TRBV5-8,TRBD2,TRBJ2-5,TGTGCCAGCAGCCCCCGGGGGGGTGAGGGGAAGGAGACCCAGTACTTC,CASSPRGGEGKETQYF
once,TRBV2,-,TRBJ1-5,TGTGCCAGCAGCCCCCTCCGGGGGGCAGGTCAGCCCCAGCATTTT,CASSPLRGAGQPQHF
-,TRBV12-3/TRBV12-4,-,TRBJ1-2,TGTGCCAGCTCTGGACGCAGGGGCTATGGCTACACCTTC,CASSGRRGYGYTF
-,TRBV18,TRBD1,TRBJ2-2,TGTGCCAGCTCACCGTGGACAGGGTTCACCGGGGAGCTGTTTTTT,CASSPWTGFTGELFF
many,TRBV7-2,-,TRBJ1-4,TGTGCCAGCAGCTTAAGCGGCTATGAAAAACTGTTTTTT,CASSLSGYEKLFF
-,TRBV5-6,-,TRBJ1-1,TGTGCCAGCAGCTTCTTGACTGAAGCTTTCTTT,CASSFLTEAFF
-,TRBV19,-,TRBJ1-6,TGTGCCAGTAGTATAGGGCTACAGGGATACACCCTCCACTTT,CASSIGLQGYTLHF
-,TRBV14,TRBD1,TRBJ1-2,TGTGCCAGCAGCCAAGTTAGGACAGGGGGCGGCTACACCTTC,CASSQVRTGGGYTF
-,TRBV11-3,TRBD2,TRBJ2-3,TGTGCCAGCAGCCCAGGACTAGCGGGAGCAGATACGCAGTATTTT,CASSPGLAGADTQYF
few,TRBV5-4,-,TRBJ1-6,TGTGCCAGCAGCTTGGGAGGGAATTCACCCCTCCACTTT,CASSLGGNSPLHF
-,TRBV30,TRBD1,TRBJ1-1,TGTGCCTGGGAAAGTGGACAGGGGAACACTGAAGCTTTCTTT,CAWESGQGNTEAFF
-,TRBV19,TRBD1,TRBJ2-2,TGTGCCAGTAGTATGGGGACAGGGAGGGCCGGGGAGCTGTTTTTT,CASSMGTGRAGELFF
-,TRBV18,TRBD1,TRBJ2-7,TGTGCCAGCTCCCCGGACAGGGGTCTGGGGGAGCAGTACTTC,CASSPDRGLGEQYF
-,TRBV6-1,-,TRBJ1-2,TGTGCCACGCAAGAGGGGACACGTTCGGGAGGCTACACCTTC,CATQEGTRSGGYTF
-,TRBV7-2,-,TRBJ1-4,TGTGCCAGCAGCCTTATTGCAACTAATGAAAAACTGTTTTTT,CASSLIATNEKLFF
-,TRBV10-3,-,TRBJ1-5,TGTGCCATCAGTGAGTCCAACTTCGGTCAGCCCCAGCATTTT,CAISESNFGQPQHF
-,TRBV6-5,-,TRBJ1-5,TGTGCCAGCAGGGTGGGCCGGAGCAATCAGCCCCAGCATTTT,CASRVGRSNQPQHF
-,TRBV7-9,-,TRBJ1-1,TGTGCCAGCGGCCCGGGGAGGTTTAACACTGAAGCTTTCTTT,CASGPGRFNTEAFF
-,TRBV19,-,TRBJ1-5,TGTGCCAGTAGTATAGGGCAGGGGATCGGGTATCAGCCCCAGCATTTT,CASSIGQGIGYQPQHF
-,TRBV5-4,-,TRBJ1-1,TGTGCCAGCAGCCGCGCCACAGGGACCGAAGCTTTCTTT,CASSRATGTEAFF
once,TRBV2,-,TRBJ2-2,TGTGCCAGCCGGGTCCTCTCCACCGGGGAGCTGTTTTTT,CASRVLSTGELFF
-,TRBV4-3,-,TRBJ1-2,TGCGCCAGCAGCCAAGCGGGGTCAGGCTACACCTTC,CASSQAGSGYTF
-,TRBV6-2/TRBV6-3,-,TRBJ2-1,TGTGCCAGCAGTTACAGGGTGGGGGGTCGTGAGCAGTTCTTC,CASSYRVGGREQFF
-,TRBV29-1,-,TRBJ2-7,TGCAGCGTTTTCATAGCCTCAAGCTCCTACGAGCAGTACTTC,CSVFIASSSYEQYF
-,TRBV6-2/TRBV6-3,-,TRBJ1-1,TGTGCCAGCAGTTACAGCGGGCAGGGGAACACTGAAGCTTTCTTT,CASSYSGQGNTEAFF
once,TRBV7-9,-,TRBJ2-5,TGTGCCAGCAGCTCCGTGGGGCCCCAGGGGAGAGAGACCCAGTACTTC,CASSSVGPQGRETQYF
few,TRBV7-2,-,TRBJ2-7,TGTGCCAGCAAAATCGGGGGTAGCTCCTACGAGCAGTACTTC,CASKIGGSSYEQYF
-,TRBV25-1,-,TRBJ2-7,TGTGCCACCAGAGGGGGCTACGAGCAGTACTTC,CATRGGYEQYF
-,TRBV19,TRBD2,TRBJ2-1,TGTGCCAGTAGTTCCCTAGCGGGAGGGCCCAATGAGCAGTTCTTC,CASSSLAGGPNEQFF
-,TRBV7-9,TRBD2,TRBJ2-2,TGTGCCAGCAGACTAGCGGGAGCGAACACCGGGGAGCTGTTTTTT,CASRLAGANTGELFF
-,TRBV19,TRBD2,TRBJ2-2,TGTGCCAGTAGTATAGATCTTACTAGCGGGGGAACCGGGGAGCTGTTTTTT,CASSIDLTSGGTGELFF
-,TRBV6-1,TRBD1,TRBJ2-7,TGTGCCAGCAGTGAAGGGACAGGGACCTACGAGCAGTACTTC,CASSEGTGTYEQYF
-,TRBV2,TRBD1,TRBJ1-5,TGTGCCAGCAGGGACAGGGGACACAATCAGCCCCAGCATTTT,CASRDRGHNQPQHF
once,TRBV5-1,-,TRBJ2-1,TGCGCCAGCAGCTTCGACTATTCGAATGAGCAGTTCTTC,CASSFDYSNEQFF
-,TRBV7-2,-,TRBJ2-3,TGTGCCAGCAGCTTAGAAGTTTGGCAAAACACAGATACGCAGTATTTT,CASSLEVWQNTDTQYF
few,TRBV3-1/TRBV3-2,-,TRBJ1-2,TGTGCCAGCAGCCAAGTTGGTCCAGGAAAAAGCTATGGCTACACCTTC,CASSQVGPGKSYGYTF
-,TRBV9,-,TRBJ1-2,TGTGCCAGCAGCGTCCTGGGGAGGGAAACTGGCTACACCTTC,CASSVLGRETGYTF
few,TRBV2,TRBD1,TRBJ1-2,TGTGCCAGCAGTATCGACAGGGGGACGAGTTCCTATGGCTACACCTTC,CASSIDRGTSSYGYTF
-,TRBV25-1,TRBD1,TRBJ2-2,TGTGCCAGCAGTGCTCGGACAGGGGACACCGGGGAGCTGTTTTTT,CASSARTGDTGELFF
-,TRBV6-5,TRBD1,TRBJ2-7,TGTGCCAGCAGGACCGGGACAGGGGGATACGAGCAGTACTTC,CASRTGTGGYEQYF
once,TRBV3-1/TRBV3-2,-,TRBJ1-1,TGTGCCAGCAGCCAAGAAGGGGAAATTTTGAACACTGAAGCTTTCTTT,CASSQEGEILNTEAFF
-,TRBV4-1,-,TRBJ2-7,TGCGCCAGCAGCCAAGACTCCCAGGCTGACTCCTACGAGCAGTACTTC,CASSQDSQADSYEQYF
-,TRBV27,TRBD1,TRBJ1-2,TGTGCCAGCTCCACAGGGGGGGGAGGAGGCTACACCTTC,CASSTGGGGGYTF
many,TRBV28,-,TRBJ2-2,TGTGCCAGCAGTCCAACGACCGCTAGCGGGGAGCTGTTTTTT,CASSPTTASGELFF
-,TRBV24-1,TRBD2,TRBJ2-1,TGTGCCACCAGTGACCCTGGACTAGCGGGGACCTACAATGAGCAGTTCTTC,CATSDPGLAGTYNEQFF
-,TRBV30,TRBD2,TRBJ2-5,TGTGCCTGGAGTGTACTAGCGGGAGTTGGGGAGACCCAGTACTTC,CAWSVLAGVGETQYF
-,TRBV18,-,TRBJ1-1,TGTGCCAGCTCAGTGGGGCTTCTGGTCGCTGAAGCTTTCTTT,CASSVGLLVAEAFF
-,TRBV29-1,-,TRBJ1-1,TGCAGCGGGTGGGGTATGGGGGGCACTGAAGCTTTCTTT,CSGWGMGGTEAFF